This TCR beta chain was captured in a study of T-cell reconstitution after alpha-beta-depleted transplantation in children. Points from the study as a whole: The study traced high day-60 TCRbeta diversity in some patients to surviving recipient T cells and thymic progenitors. After one year, T-cell counts and TCRbeta diversity mostly came from new T cells.

The germline CDR1 and CDR2 sequences are MDHEN and SYDVKM. This CDR3 contains 15 residues. V dropped 5 bases and J dropped 1 base, with 14 bases sitting between them. On this clonotype itself: Its antigen is still unknown.

It was with unique molecular identifiers that the TCRbeta library was prepared. MiXCR was run by TCRdb on the PCR reads, yielding one entry per CDR3 protein. The sample gives roughly 490,000 distinct CDR3 sequences, 10% to 12% of which show up once; around 15% is in the top ten. The source was PBMCs, mostly from graft donor cells, collected 180 days after TCRalphabeta/CD19-depleted stem cell transplant. This TCR was recovered from a female patient aged 2 to 10 who had a stem cell transplant for aplastic anemia, so the T cells may come from the graft donor. The chain carries TRBV28 and TRBJ1-1; D remains ambiguous. The CDR3 is CASSGSTATNTEAFF. The CDR3 region has the DNA TGTGCCAGCAGTGGCTCAACAGCCACGAACACTGAAGCTTTCTTT.